This T cell receptor beta chain was captured by sequencing in a study of T cells in Graves' hyperthyroidism and ophthalmopathy. As for the study in general: Before any treatment, at initial diagnosis, peripheral blood was collected.

TCR beta CDR3 regions were amplified from RNA. During a first-round RT-PCR of the TCR CDR3, the HTBI primer set was used. TCRdb recomputed calls from the multiplex PCR reads with MiXCR, one row per CDR3 protein. The sample records some 720,000 distinct CDR3 sequences, approximately 16% being singletons. Stable Graves' hyperthyroidism denoted no ophthalmopathy progression over 18 months. The hyperthyroidism patients had all been newly diagnosed, and their disease duration was under 2 months. Their ages ranged from 18 to 65 years. The sequence came from a man aged 18 to 30 with Graves' hyperthyroidism. Sequenced input: blood.

The CDR3 is CASSTGAHNEKLFF. CDR3 DNA sequence: TGTGCCAGTTCAACAGGGGCCCATAATGAAAAACTGTTTTTT. The V and J genes are TRBV18 and TRBJ1-4, with 7 bases identical to TRBD1. The CDR3 runs to 14 residues. V lost 9 bases, J lost 4 bases, and 8 bases stayed unmatched. The germline V gene has CDR1 KGHSH and CDR2 LQKENI.